This passage covers 10 T cell receptor beta chains from one sample sequenced in a study of siplizumab effects on memory and regulatory T cells. Profiled with immunoSEQ multiplex PCR; TCRdb holds only in-frame clones, not every one. The data contain some 110,000 clones, about 94% of them singletons. The specimen was non-Treg CD4+ T cells sorted from blood. These receptor sequences come from a human donor in good health.

The chain joins TRBV5-1 to TRBJ2-5; D gene uncertain. From germline, CDR1 is SGHRS and CDR2 YFSETQ. V lost 1 base and J lost 5, with 15 bases in between. CDR3 length: 15 residues. CDR3 nucleotide sequence: TGCGCCAGCAGCTTGATCGCAGACGAGAGGGAGACCCAGTACTTC. Translated, it gives CASSLIADERETQYF. Combining the CDR3 with reference TRBV5-1 and TRBJ2-5 gives the whole variable domain KAGVTQTPRYLIKTRGQQVTLSCSPISGHRSVSWYQQTPGQGLQFLFEYFSETQRNKGNFPGRFSGRQFSNSRSEMNVSTLELGDSALYLCASSLIADERETQYFGPGTRLLVL.

The chain uses TRBV4-1 and TRBJ2-1, with 10 bases aligning to TRBD2. This CDR3 has 15 residues. Germline CDR1 reads MGHRA; CDR2 reads YSYEKL. V lost 8 bases to trimming and J lost 0 bases; unmatched junction nucleotides: 4. DNA for the CDR3: TGCGCCAGCGCGAGGACTAGCGGCTCCTACAATGAGCAGTTCTTC. Its translation: CASARTSGSYNEQFF.

V and J are TRBV6-5 and TRBJ1-1; D remains ambiguous. The germline V gene encodes CDR1 MNHEY and CDR2 SVGAGI. Trimming stripped 6 bases from V and 5 bases from J, with 16 bases between. CDR3 size: 14 residues. This chain's CDR3 is CASSRTSTATEAFF. CDR3 DNA sequence: TGTGCCAGCAGCCGTACCTCAACGGCTACTGAAGCTTTCTTT.

The genes are TRBV5-4 and TRBJ2-3; D gene uncertain. The ends were cut back, 3 bases at V and 0 bases at J, with 5 bases in the middle. The CDR3 sequence is 13 residues long. Germline V gives CDR1 SGHNT, CDR2 YYREEE (reference sequence). Here the CDR3 reads CASSSDSTDTQYF. CDR3 DNA sequence: TGTGCCAGCAGCTCCGACAGCACAGATACGCAGTATTTT.

The chain is built from TRBV11-2 and TRBJ1-1; the match to TRBD1 covers 8 bases. V lost 6 bases, J lost 4 bases, and 4 bases stayed unmatched. The length of the CDR3 is 13 residues. The germline CDR1 and CDR2 sequences are SGHAT and FQNNGV. The chain's CDR3 is CASSRQGSTEAFF. The CDR3 bases are TGTGCCAGCAGTCGACAGGGGAGCACTGAAGCTTTCTTT.

This chain uses TRBV14 with TRBJ2-1, with D maybe TRBD2 (5 bases). The V end was cut by 4 bases, the J end by 7 bases, with 26 bases between. Germline V lookup: CDR1 SGHDN, CDR2 FVKESK. There are 18 residues in the CDR3. The CDR3, as DNA: TGTGCCAGCAGCCCAAGAGCCCCTAGCATCCCTCTACGTAATGAGCAGTTCTTC. It codes for CASSPRAPSIPLRNEQFF.

The V and J genes are TRBV10-3 and TRBJ2-3, with 9 bases aligning to TRBD1. The CDR3 extends over 15 amino acids. Germline assignment: CDR1 ENHRY and CDR2 SYGVKD. V lost 10 bases and J lost 2; bases outside the gene matches: 10. The CDR3: CATAGQGANTDTQYF. CDR3 coding DNA: TGTGCCACAGCGGGACAGGGCGCAAACACAGATACGCAGTATTTT.

The J gene is TRBJ1-1, the V gene TRBV7-9, with no clear D. Germline lookup yields CDR1 SEHNR and CDR2 FQNEAQ (reference sequence). There are 13 residues in the CDR3. Trimming took 3 bases from V and 1 from J, leaving 6 bases between them. The CDR3 here is CASSLYTNTEAFF. The CDR3 coding sequence is TGTGCCAGCAGCTTGTATACGAACACTGAAGCTTTCTTT.

This clone has just one count. The V and J genes are TRBV27 and TRBJ2-6, with TRBD1 matching 8 bases. The CDR3 extends over 18 amino acids. The J segment lost 1 base and the V segment lost 2 bases, leaving 7 bases of the junction unmatched. In germline, CDR1 is MNHEY, CDR2 SMNVEV (reference sequence). The CDR3 DNA sequence: TGTGCCAGCAGTTTACTTGGACAGGGAAATTCTGGGGCCAACGTCCTGACTTTC. This codes for CASSLLGQGNSGANVLTF.

This chain links TRBV6-6 with TRBJ2-7, with a weak D call TRBD1 (6 bases). This CDR3 is 13 amino acids long. Between the trimmed V and J ends, which lost 7 bases and 2 bases, there was a span of 12 bases. Germline V CDR1 and CDR2: MNHNY, SVGAGI (reference sequence). The CDR3 here is CASTPQGTYEQYF. In DNA form, the CDR3 reads TGTGCCAGCACCCCACAGGGAACCTACGAGCAGTACTTC.